The sequence of this T cell receptor beta chain was determined in a study of blood T cells in healthy people across ages. As for this clonotype: What it binds is not known.

Next came a second PCR, run for about 6 to 11 cycles, which used a sample-barcoded 5' primer along with a J-beta primer mix. TCRdb recomputed calls from the 5' RACE reads with MiXCR, one row per CDR3 protein. The table has a few hundred thousand distinct CDR3 sequences, about 26% seen once. The CDR3 covers 10 residues. Germline V gene data show CDR1 as MNHEY and CDR2 as SVGEGT. Trimming removed 7 bases from V and 4 bases from J, with 4 bases in between. Per sample, extraction of total RNA gave at least 6 micrograms in every case. Findings and caveats of the study: Diversity estimates from one million T cells were considered underestimates. Expanded clonotype shifts may have been confounded, as the donors had an unknown CMV status. What prevented conclusive comparison of naive and antigen-experienced cells was that PBMCs were unsorted.

The chain carries TRBV6-2 or TRBV6-3 and TRBJ1-1; D remains unclear. This clonotype was obtained from a woman aged 70-85 years in good health. The material sequenced was blood. The CDR3 coding sequence is TGTGCCAGCAAAGGCACTGAAGCTTTCTTT. Its translation is CASKGTEAFF.